These 32 T cell receptor beta chains were all obtained from the same sample, sequenced in a study of T cells in women clearing cervical HPV infection. Produced via immunoSEQ multiplex PCR; TCRdb's table is partial and in-frame only. The sample totals roughly 8,300 clones. The sample comprised blood buffy coat. The source is a woman aged 18 to 75 with a cervical HPV16 infection that either progressed to CIN3+ or cleared (not recorded which).

For this clone: The read terminates 3 residues ahead of where the CDR3 ends, so the germline J gene completes it. The chain is built from TRBV20-1 and TRBJ1-2; 7 nucleotides line up with TRBD1. The CDR3 has 13 residues. Germline values: CDR1 DFQATT, CDR2 SNEGSKA (reference sequence). The CDR3 reads CSARGPDRDRYTF. Partial CDR3 DNA: TGCAGTGCTAGAGGTCCCGACAGGGATCGC.

A note on this clone: The CDR3 is cut off 3 residues early in the read; its end comes from the germline J gene. This chain connects TRBV2 to TRBJ2-5, with D maybe TRBD2 (5 bases). This CDR3 spans 16 amino acids. Germline-derived CDR1 and CDR2 are SNHLY and FYNNEI. The ends were cut back, 3 bases at V and 0 bases at J, with 14 bases in the middle. Here the CDR3 reads CASSDAGRTYQETQYF. The DNA read from the CDR3 is TGTGCCAGCAGTGATGCGGGCAGAACTTACCAAGAGACC.

For this clone: The read stops 3 residues short of the end of the CDR3; the missing end is completed from the germline J gene. The chain has TRBV20-1 and TRBJ2-2, with 8 positions matching TRBD1. CDR3 size: 16 residues. The germline V gene has CDR1 DFQATT and CDR2 SNEGSKA (reference sequence). V dropped 0 bases and J dropped 4; count of bases not matched to a gene: 7. Here the CDR3 reads CSARDTGGRSTGELFF. The DNA read from the CDR3 is TGCAGTGCTAGAGACACAGGGGGGAGATCCACCGGGGAG.

Regarding this clone: The CDR3 end is not reached by the read, which stops 3 residues before it; the germline J gene fills it in. Other nucleotide sequences from this sample produce the same CDR3. The V call is TRBV18, the J call TRBJ2-3; TRBD2 is a possible D gene (5 bases). Germline values: CDR1 KGHSH, CDR2 LQKENI. The CDR3 contains 14 residues. The CDR3 DNA, read in part, is TGTGCCAGCTCCCCCTACCTAGCCCAAGAGACG. Its translation: CASSPYLAQET. The CDR3, in full, reads CASSPYLAQETQYF.

Remarks on this clone: The read ends 3 residues shy of where the CDR3 ends; the end is completed using the germline J gene. The V gene is TRBV5-1, the J gene TRBJ2-3; 7 bases match TRBD1. The V segment lost 4 bases and the J segment 1 base; nucleotides outside the gene matches: 9. Germline CDR1 SGHRS, CDR2 YFSETQ. The CDR3 has 16 amino acids. The sequenced CDR3 bases are TGCGCCAGCAGCCTGGGACAGAACGCTGGCACAGATACG. Its protein is CASSLGQNAGTDT. The entire CDR3 sequence reads CASSLGQNAGTDTQYF. Complete variable domain (other parts from reference TRBV5-1 and TRBJ2-3): KAGVTQTPRYLIKTRGQQVTLSCSPISGHRSVSWYQQTPGQGLQFLFEYFSETQRNKGNFPGRFSGRQFSNSRSEMNVSTLELGDSALYLCASSLGQNAGTDTQYFGPGTRLTVL.

The covered CDR3 bases are TGTGCCAGCAGAGAACTTAGCACCGGGGAG. Translated, it gives CASRELSTGE. The whole CDR3 protein is CASRELSTGELFF. J is TRBJ2-2 and V is TRBV6-1; D is unresolved. The missing CDR3 end, 3 residues past where the read stops, is filled in from the germline J gene. The CDR3 is 13 amino acids. Germline CDR1 reads MNHNS; CDR2 reads SASEGT. V was trimmed by 6 bases and J by 4 bases, leaving 9 bases between them.

Worth noting for this clone: The CDR3 end is not reached by the read, which stops 3 residues before it; the germline J gene fills it in. The rearrangement joins TRBV20-1 to TRBJ1-1; D not resolved. Germline V gene lookup returns CDR1 DFQATT and CDR2 SNEGSKA (reference sequence). This CDR3 is built from 16 residues. V shed 1 base and J shed 1 base, with 16 bases lying between them. The part of the CDR3 DNA that was read is TGCAGTGCTAGAGTGGCCTCGGCGGCAAGGAACACTGAA. Its protein product is CSARVASAARNTE. The whole CDR3 protein reads CSARVASAARNTEAFF.

As concerns this clone: Coverage ceases 3 residues before the CDR3 finishes, and the germline J gene fills in the end. V is TRBV6-1 and J is TRBJ1-2, with D unresolved. Germline-derived CDR1 and CDR2 are MNHNS and SASEGT. The CDR3 is 13 amino acids. The CDR3 reads CASSEEGLRGYTF. The CDR3 DNA, read in part, is TGTGCCAGCAGTGAAGAGGGTCTTCGGGGC.

Regarding this clone: The read gets to within 3 residues of the CDR3 end, and the germline J gene fills in the rest. This chain joins TRBV11-1 and TRBJ2-7; perhaps TRBD1 as D (5 bases). CDR3 length: 15 amino acids. Per the germline V gene, CDR1 is SGHAT and CDR2 is FQDESV (reference sequence). Trimming took 3 bases from V and 4 from J, leaving 16 bases between them. Here the CDR3 reads CASSFVTGATYEQYF. Partial CDR3 DNA: TGTGCCAGCAGCTTCGTAACAGGAGCTACGTACGAG.

Concerning this clone itself: The read ends 3 residues early relative to the CDR3; the germline J gene fills the gap. The chain recombines TRBV19 with TRBJ1-2, with 7 bases that match TRBD1. The germline CDR1 and CDR2 sequences are LNHDA and SQIVND (reference sequence). This CDR3 contains 15 residues. The CDR3 spells CASSRTGAPYNDYTF. The CDR3 DNA, read in part, is TGTGCCAGTAGCCGTACAGGGGCACCCTACAATGAC.

Concerning this clone: The read is 3 residues too short to cover the CDR3 end, so that end is filled in from the germline J gene. The chain joins TRBV7-6 to TRBJ1-1, with a possible D match to TRBD1 (5 bases). The CDR3 has 15 amino acids. The germline V gene encodes CDR1 SGHVS and CDR2 FNYEAQ. The germline V and J ends were trimmed by 5 bases and 0 bases, with 13 bases remaining between them. The CDR3 bases that were read are TGTGCCAGCAGCCCCCCCGGGGGGGTGAACACTGAA. Translation gives CASSPPGGVNTE. From start to end, the CDR3 is CASSPPGGVNTEAFF.

Points on this clone: Sequencing ends 3 residues short of the CDR3 end; the germline J gene provides the rest. The chain employs TRBV10-3 and TRBJ2-5; D unresolved. This CDR3 contains 12 residues. Germline CDR1 reads ENHRY; CDR2 reads SYGVKD. The V end was cut by 3 bases, the J end by 3 bases, with 5 bases between. CDR3: CAISEFKETQYF. The CDR3 DNA, read in part, is TGTGCCATCAGTGAATTTAAAGAGACC.

Comments on this clone: The CDR3 end falls 3 residues outside the read, so it is completed with the germline J gene. This chain connects TRBV2 to TRBJ2-2, with 11 bases matching TRBD2. Germline lookup yields CDR1 SNHLY and CDR2 FYNNEI. V lost 5 bases to trimming and J lost 5 bases; unmatched junction nucleotides: 10. The CDR3 is 17 amino acids. The part of the CDR3 DNA that was read is TGTGCCAGCAGTCCCGGGACTAGCGGAGCCCGGACCGGGGAG. It specifies CASSPGTSGARTGE. From start to end, the CDR3 is CASSPGTSGARTGELFF.

Of note for this clone: The CDR3 end lies 3 residues beyond the end of the read and is filled in from the germline J gene. The chain uses TRBV13 and TRBJ2-5; the D is unclear. V lost 3 bases and J 3 bases, leaving 14 bases between the germline ends. This CDR3 region has 15 residues. Germline V lookup: CDR1 PRHDT, CDR2 FYEKMQ (reference sequence). The CDR3 loop reads CASSFPSQNEETQYF. The sequenced part of the CDR3 DNA is TGTGCCAGCAGCTTTCCGTCACAGAACGAAGAGACC.

Notes on this clone: The missing CDR3 end, 3 residues past where the read stops, is filled in from the germline J gene. The rearrangement joins TRBV6-1 to TRBJ2-7, with 10 bases identical to TRBD1. Germline CDR1 reads MNHNS; CDR2 reads SASEGT. The junction had 2 bases not matched to a gene; V was cut back by 3 bases and J by 3 bases. The CDR3 sequence is 14 residues long. CDR3 DNA (partial): TGTGCCAGCAGTGATTGGACAGGGGGCTACGAG. The encoded protein is CASSDWTGGYE. Given in full, the CDR3 is CASSDWTGGYEQYF.

Note on this clone: The read finishes 3 residues shy of the CDR3 end, and the germline J gene is used to complete it. The chain has TRBV7-2 and TRBJ1-2, with unresolved D. CDR1 and CDR2 (germline): SGHTA, FQGNSA. This CDR3 region has 13 residues. The part of the CDR3 DNA that was read is TGTGCCAGCAGCTTCTCAGGAGGAGATGAC. Its protein is CASSFSGGDD. The entire CDR3 sequence reads CASSFSGGDDYTF.

This clone is deemed medium-sized by its frequency. Read data end 3 residues before the CDR3 end; the end is taken from the germline J gene. The chain couples TRBV2 to TRBJ2-5, with D perhaps TRBD2 (5 bases). Deletions cut 4 bases from V and 5 bases from J, with 14 bases between. Per the germline V gene, CDR1 is SNHLY and CDR2 is FYNNEI. The length of the CDR3 is 14 residues. The CDR3 region is CASSVGLRRETQYF. The DNA read from the CDR3 is TGTGCCAGCAGTGTCGGACTCAGGAGGGAGACC.

Worth noting for this clone: The DNA ends 3 residues before the CDR3 does, and the rest of the CDR3 is filled in from the germline J gene. This chain connects TRBV14 to TRBJ1-2, with TRBD1 matching over 12 bases. The CDR3 loop spans 15 amino acids. CDR1 and CDR2 (germline): SGHDN, FVKESK. The part of the CDR3 DNA that was read is TGTGCCAGCAGCCAGTGGGACAGGGGGCCCTACGAC. Translation gives CASSQWDRGPYD. The whole CDR3 protein is CASSQWDRGPYDYTF.

A note on this clone: The CDR3 end falls 3 residues outside the read, so it is completed with the germline J gene. Other DNA sequences of this sample code for an identical CDR3. The chain employs TRBV18 and TRBJ1-3; D gene unclear. V was cut by 3 bases and J by 3 bases, with 18 bases left in between. Germline values: CDR1 KGHSH, CDR2 LQKENI. CDR3 length: 17 residues. CDR3 sequence: CASSPKLAQEYGNTIYF. The DNA read from the CDR3 is TGTGCCAGCTCACCGAAGCTGGCTCAGGAGTATGGAAACACC. Looking up the rest from reference TRBV18 and TRBJ1-3 gives the full variable domain: NAGVMQNPRHLVRRRGQEARLRCSPMKGHSHVYWYRQLPEEGLKFMVYLQKENIIDESGMPKERFSAEFPKEGPSILRIQQVVRGDSAAYFCASSPKLAQEYGNTIYFGEGSWLTVV.

Details on this clone: The sequenced fragment ends 3 residues before the CDR3 boundary, so the rest is inferred from the germline J gene. The genes are TRBV7-2 and TRBJ1-2; tentatively, D is TRBD1 (6 bases). The length of the CDR3 is 14 residues. CDR1 SGHTA and CDR2 FQGNSA come from the germline V gene. CDR3 bases read: TGTGCCAGCAGCTTACGGGGGGCGCGAGAAGGC. This codes for CASSLRGAREG. The whole CDR3 protein is CASSLRGAREGYTF.

In the case of this clone: Coverage ceases 3 residues before the CDR3 finishes, and the germline J gene fills in the end. The rearrangement joins TRBV5-1 to TRBJ2-2; D remains ambiguous. The CDR3 totals 15 residues. Germline lookup yields CDR1 SGHRS and CDR2 YFSETQ. The CDR3 here is CASSLMSSTNEKLFF. Incomplete CDR3 DNA: TGCGCCAGCAGCTTGATGAGCTCAACTAATGAAAAG. The whole variable domain, filled in from reference TRBV5-1 and TRBJ2-2, reads KAGVTQTPRYLIKTRGQQVTLSCSPISGHRSVSWYQQTPGQGLQFLFEYFSETQRNKGNFPGRFSGRQFSNSRSEMNVSTLELGDSALYLCASSLMSSTNEKLFFGEGSRLTVL.

Comment on this clone: The read falls 3 residues short of the CDR3 end, and the missing part is taken from the germline J gene. This chain joins TRBV19 and TRBJ2-3, with TRBD1 matching 11 bases. The ends lost 7 bases at V and 3 bases at J; junction bases unmatched: 3. This CDR3 is built from 14 residues. In germline, CDR1 is LNHDA, CDR2 SQIVND (reference sequence). Here the CDR3 reads CASIGTGGTDTQYF. The part of the CDR3 DNA that was read is TGTGCCAGTATAGGGACAGGGGGAACAGATACG.

A remark on this clone: The junction departs from the called germline gene at one end, perhaps through a read error. CDR3 amino acids: CASSEPETQYF. Partial CDR3 DNA: TGTGCCAGCAGTGAACCAGAGACG. The gene calls are TRBV2 and TRBJ2-3, with D uncertain. The read is 3 residues too short to cover the CDR3 end, so that end is filled in from the germline J gene. The CDR3 spans 11 residues. CDR1 and CDR2 (germline): SNHLY, FYNNEI.

By frequency, this clone is medium-sized (0.01 to 0.1%). The read comes to an end 3 residues before the CDR3 does, leaving the germline J gene to fill in the end. The chain carries TRBV6-2 or TRBV6-3 and TRBJ2-3; 7 nucleotides match TRBD2. CDR3 size: 15 residues. CDR1 and CDR2 (germline): MNHEY, SVGEGT. Trimming took 7 bases from V and 3 from J; bases not matched to a gene: 10. CDR3 loop: CASTPSGLPTDTQYF. Partial CDR3 DNA: TGTGCCAGCACCCCCTCGGGACTACCAACAGATACG.

The CDR3 is CASSAGQAGNQPQHF. The part of the CDR3 DNA that was read is TGTGCCAGCAGCGCAGGACAGGCCGGCAATCAGCCC. The gene calls are TRBV7-6 and TRBJ1-5, with 7 nucleotides matching TRBD1. The observed sequence ends 3 residues before the CDR3 terminus, with the missing tail filled in from the germline J gene. With V trimmed by 5 bases and J by 2 bases, 6 bases remained unmatched. The germline CDR1 and CDR2 sequences are SGHVS and FNYEAQ. The CDR3 spans 15 residues. The entire variable domain, with the rest obtained from reference TRBV7-6 and TRBJ1-5, is as follows: GAGVSQSPRYKVTKRGQDVALRCDPISGHVSLYWYRQALGQGPEFLTYFNYEAQQDKSGLPNDRFSAERPEGSISTLTIQRTEQRDSAMYRCASSAGQAGNQPQHFGDGTRLSIL.

Points on this clone: The sequenced fragment ends 3 residues before the CDR3 boundary, so the rest is inferred from the germline J gene. This chain links TRBV4-2 with TRBJ1-1, with a tentative D call TRBD1 (6 bases). The length of the CDR3 is 16 residues. Germline-derived CDR1 and CDR2 are LGHNA and YNFKEQ. V was shortened by 4 bases and J by 5 bases, with 20 bases between the two germline ends. The CDR3 sequence is CASSRSPGGAETEAFF. Incomplete CDR3 DNA: TGTGCCAGCAGCCGAAGTCCGGGGGGGGCAGAGACTGAA.

Frequency places this clone as medium-sized (0.01 to 0.1%). Read sequence stops 3 residues before the CDR3 end, and the germline J gene provides the missing end. The chain recombines TRBV7-3 with TRBJ1-2; D possibly corresponds to TRBD1 (6 bases). Per the germline V gene, CDR1 is SGHTA and CDR2 is FQGTGA. This CDR3 comprises 13 residues. Incomplete CDR3 DNA: TGTGCCAGCAGCTTAACAGGGGGTAGCGGC. This codes for CASSLTGGSG. The full CDR3 protein is CASSLTGGSGYTF.

On this clone: Sequencing ends 3 residues short of the CDR3 end; the germline J gene provides the rest. The chain joins TRBV7-2 to TRBJ1-5; D possibly corresponds to TRBD1 (5 bases). This CDR3 region has 15 residues. The ends were cut back, 4 bases at V and 0 bases at J, with 10 bases in the middle. Germline values: CDR1 SGHTA, CDR2 FQGNSA. CDR3 DNA, as far as it was read: TGTGCCAGCAGCTGGGGGGTATATAGCAATCAGCCC. This translates into CASSWGVYSNQP. The complete CDR3 protein is CASSWGVYSNQPQHF.

To note about this clone: The CDR3 end is not reached by the read, which stops 3 residues before it; the germline J gene fills it in. The V call is TRBV5-6, the J call TRBJ2-3, with a weak D call TRBD1 (6 bases). The germline V gene encodes CDR1 SGHDT and CDR2 YYEEEE. CDR3 length: 15 amino acids. V was pared by 4 bases and J by 0 bases, with 12 bases between. CDR3 DNA (partial): TGTGCCAGCAGCCCCAGGGGCTTAAGCACAGATACG. Translated: CASSPRGLSTDT. The CDR3 in full is CASSPRGLSTDTQYF.

CDR3 sequence reads: CASSLSGGRADTQYF. Incomplete CDR3 DNA: TGTGCCAGCAGCCTTAGCGGGGGGCGGGCAGATACG. V and J are TRBV7-3 and TRBJ2-3; 10 bases fit TRBD2. The CDR3 end falls 3 residues outside the read, so it is completed with the germline J gene. The CDR3 runs 15 residues. The V segment lost 5 bases and the J segment 4 bases; nucleotides outside the gene matches: 6. Germline lookup yields CDR1 SGHTA and CDR2 FQGTGA.

Concerning this clone: Read data end 3 residues before the CDR3 end; the end is taken from the germline J gene. This chain uses TRBV20-1 with TRBJ2-1, with 8 positions matching TRBD2. V trimming: 3 bases; J trimming: 8 bases; junction bases outside the gene matches: 6. Germline V gives CDR1 DFQATT, CDR2 SNEGSKA (reference sequence). The length of the CDR3 is 13 residues. The sequenced CDR3 bases are TGCAGTGCTAGTCGGGGGGGGACGGATGAG. Translating it yields CSASRGGTDE. The entire CDR3 protein is CSASRGGTDEQFF.

About this clone itself: The CDR3 end is not reached by the read, which stops 3 residues before it; the germline J gene fills it in. The chain uses TRBV7-6 and TRBJ2-2, with 13 bases identical to TRBD2. Germline CDR1 reads SGHVS; CDR2 reads FNYEAQ. The CDR3 covers 18 residues. V was clipped by 5 bases and J by 0 bases; unmatched bases: 6. CDR3 sequence reads: CASSLRGLAGPNTGELFF. The covered CDR3 bases are TGTGCCAGCAGCCTCAGGGGACTAGCGGGACCGAACACCGGGGAG.